A selection of T cell receptor beta chains follows, all from one sample in a study of T-cell reconstitution after alpha-beta-depleted transplantation in children. MiXCR was run by TCRdb on the PCR reads, yielding one entry per CDR3 protein. The table has tens of thousands of distinct CDR3 sequences, approximately 6% seen once. The sample was PBMCs, mostly from graft donor cells, taken 60 days after TCRalphabeta/CD19-depleted stem cell transplant. These receptors came from a female patient under 10 years old who had a stem cell transplant for aplastic anemia, so the T cells may come from the graft donor. Both conserved end residues are part of each CDR3. A D gene is named only where the DNA matches it firmly. Size is stated for part of the rows, as once, few or many counts, or as a class when the clone is expanded.

D	size	J	V	CDR3	DNA
.	many	TRBJ1-2	TRBV6-6	CASSGGLGPYGYTF	TGTGCCAGCAGCGGAGGTCTGGGGCCCTATGGCTACACCTTC
TRBD1	many	TRBJ2-1	TRBV28	CASSFATGSYNEQFF	TGTGCCAGCAGTTTTGCGACAGGGTCCTACAATGAGCAGTTCTTC
.	many	TRBJ1-2	TRBV29-1	CSVGTGTNYGYTF	TGCAGCGTCGGTACCGGGACTAACTATGGCTACACCTTC
.	many	TRBJ1-2	TRBV12-3/TRBV12-4	CASSLDGVYGYTF	TGTGCCAGCAGTTTAGACGGGGTGTATGGCTACACCTTC
TRBD1	many	TRBJ1-1	TRBV20-1	CSARADRVEAFF	TGCAGTGCTAGAGCGGACAGGGTGGAAGCTTTCTTT
.	many	TRBJ2-1	TRBV10-3	CAISASGAYNEQFF	TGTGCCATCAGTGCTTCAGGAGCCTACAATGAGCAGTTCTTC
TRBD1	many	TRBJ2-5	TRBV7-2	CASSLAGTAKETQYF	TGTGCCAGCAGCTTAGCCGGGACAGCGAAAGAGACCCAGTACTTC
TRBD1	.	TRBJ1-3	TRBV7-2	CASFTPGQGGGNTIYF	TGTGCCAGCTTCACTCCGGGACAGGGTGGCGGAAACACCATATATTTT
TRBD2	.	TRBJ2-3	TRBV3-1	CASSQYRTSGRGDTQYF	TGTGCCAGCAGCCAATACCGGACTAGCGGGAGGGGAGATACGCAGTATTTT
.	many	TRBJ2-1	TRBV4-2	CASSQGGRTNEQFF	TGTGCCAGCAGCCAAGGGGGCCGCACTAATGAGCAGTTCTTC
TRBD1	many	TRBJ2-7	TRBV6-5	CASSLTSGTGAGEQYF	TGTGCCAGCAGTTTAACTTCCGGGACAGGGGCCGGCGAGCAGTACTTC
TRBD2	many	TRBJ2-5	TRBV7-9	CASSLGLAGGGRETQYF	TGTGCCAGCAGCTTAGGGCTAGCGGGAGGGGGCAGAGAGACCCAGTACTTC
.	many	TRBJ2-7	TRBV7-2	CASSLEGGLSYEQYF	TGTGCCAGCAGCTTAGAGGGAGGACTTAGCTACGAGCAGTACTTC
TRBD2	many	TRBJ2-1	TRBV27	CASGSRVGGAYNEQFF	TGTGCCAGCGGCTCCCGAGTGGGGGGGGCCTACAATGAGCAGTTCTTC
TRBD1	many	TRBJ2-7	TRBV12-3/TRBV12-4	CASSPGQGAGGEQYF	TGTGCCAGCAGTCCGGGACAGGGGGCGGGTGGCGAGCAGTACTTC
.	many	TRBJ2-7	TRBV6-1	CASRGGAGATYEQYF	TGTGCCAGCAGGGGGGGCGCGGGAGCCACCTACGAGCAGTACTTC
.	many	TRBJ2-7	TRBV5-5	CASSLAVLSYEQYF	TGTGCCAGCAGCTTAGCGGTGCTATCCTACGAGCAGTACTTC
.	many	TRBJ2-6	TRBV28	CASGEAGANVLTF	TGTGCCAGCGGGGAGGCTGGGGCCAACGTCCTGACTTTC